This T cell receptor (beta chain) came from a study of CD8+ T cells in alopecia areata (dated by TCRdb to about 2018). In the study overall: The treated patients took part in an open-label pilot trial in which moderate-to-severe alopecia areata was treated with oral tofacitinib at 5 to 10 mg twice daily. Tofacitinib was administered for 6 to 18 months, and 6 months of follow-up off drug were then conducted to assess delayed response and recurrence. The study used high-throughput TCRbeta sequencing to examine T cell clonal expansion in alopecia areata, in both the C3H/HeJ mouse model and human patients. Scalp tissue and sorted CD4+ and CD8+ peripheral blood T cells from patchy and totalis/universalis alopecia areata patients and from healthy controls were covered by human TCRbeta sequencing. Biopsies were taken from tofacitinib-treated patients at baseline and at 4 and 24 weeks of treatment, and a later scalp biopsy was taken in several of the tofacitinib-treated patients. Scalp clonality was compared among normal scalp (n=4), patchy alopecia areata scalp (n=8), and alopecia totalis/universalis scalp (n=8). RNA was obtained with the PAXgene miRNA kit for fixed scalp, the miRNeasy kit for PBMCs, and the RNeasy kit for mouse skin. immunoSEQ multiplex PCR using 35 Vbeta forward primers and 13 Jbeta reverse primers was used to amplify TCRbeta CDR3 regions.

Comment on this clone: Its antigen remains undetermined. Per-base quality was not reported, and no clone a single base away is much larger than it.

From the cysteine up to the phenylalanine, the CDR3 has a length of 15 residues. Just the 45-base CDR3 DNA is kept, in frame starting at base 1. A distance of 14 bases separates the germline ends of V and J, which lose 5 bases and 0 bases respectively. CDR1 and CDR2 are drawn from the germline V gene: MGHRA, YSYEKL. Study-level results and caveats: Higher clonality and more expanded CD8+ clones were observed in lesional scalp than in normal scalp, particularly in alopecia totalis/universalis, a finding suggestive of antigenic drive. Shared TCR sequences between patients were less evident than in mice, which may be partly attributable to HLA diversity in the patient population. Unlike mouse skin, where gammadelta T cells dominate, normal human skin contains resident alphabeta T cells that get sequenced too, which complicates analysis of the scalp TCR repertoire.

Receptors were amplified or captured by the immunoSEQ multiplex PCR assay. For TCR sequencing, RNA was extracted from every sample and reverse transcribed into cDNA to serve as template. SuperScript III was used to make first-strand cDNA, primed with a 2:1 mix of oligo-dT and random hexamers. A synthetic immune receptor repertoire was used to gauge amplification bias, and whatever bias remained was removed computationally. The paper's processing steps were these. Raw reads were preprocessed to remove errors, and CDR3 was defined by IMGT conventions from the conserved cysteine to phenylalanine. To get clonality, Shannon entropy was normalized by log2 of the number of productive unique TCRs and the result was subtracted from 1. Whether scalp clones were CD4 or CD8 was inferred by matching scalp TCRbeta sequences against CD4 and CD8 repertoires sorted from blood. TCRdb holds this immuneACCESS table with in-frame rearrangements only. Some clones are missing; in checked studies, unresolved V genes explain under half, and the rest has no known cause. V, J and clone size are those of that table, while D and trimming were read from the DNA. This sample lists approximately 59,000 clones; about 44% were detected once. Roughly 15% of the sample belongs to the ten largest clones.

The label giving this sample's time point can be read as: baseline before oral tofacitinib. Lesional scalp punch biopsies and peripheral blood were obtained from alopecia areata patients. PBMCs were isolated by density centrifugation and stained for CD3, CD4 and CD8, after which CD4+ and CD8+ T cells were sorted on a FACSAria. This specimen consisted of CD8+ T cells sorted from blood, obtained at week 0. The clonotype originates from a human donor with alopecia areata. This chain joins TRBV4-1 to TRBJ2-7, with no confidently assigned D gene. The nucleotide sequence reads as follows: TGCGCCAGCAGCTTCACAGCGCGCCGCTCCTACGAGCAGTACTTC. This yields the protein CASSFTARRSYEQYF.